This T cell receptor (beta chain) was found in a study of T cell repertoires in cytomegalovirus infection. In the study overall: In public TCR beta signatures, there were indications of both CMV infection and matching HLA type.

This CDR3 has 11 residues. The germline V gene has CDR1 MDHEN and CDR2 SYDVKM. After removal of 4 bases from V and 14 bases from J, the junction contained 7 bases not matched to a gene. TCRdb called the reads again in MiXCR, with one record for every CDR3 protein. The sample contains about 570,000 distinct CDR3 sequences, about 39% of which appear only once. For this clonotype: Its antigen is still unknown.

The receptor comes from a human donor in good health (CMV status not recorded). Some clones in this sample may be carry-over from other donors' samples. The specimen was cultured PBMCs, collected from culture after CMV antigen stimulation. V and J are TRBV28 and TRBJ1-2; 7 nucleotides line up with TRBD1. CDR3 sequence: CASSSGQARTF. Here the CDR3 DNA reads TGTGCCAGCAGTTCAGGACAGGCGCGGACCTTC.